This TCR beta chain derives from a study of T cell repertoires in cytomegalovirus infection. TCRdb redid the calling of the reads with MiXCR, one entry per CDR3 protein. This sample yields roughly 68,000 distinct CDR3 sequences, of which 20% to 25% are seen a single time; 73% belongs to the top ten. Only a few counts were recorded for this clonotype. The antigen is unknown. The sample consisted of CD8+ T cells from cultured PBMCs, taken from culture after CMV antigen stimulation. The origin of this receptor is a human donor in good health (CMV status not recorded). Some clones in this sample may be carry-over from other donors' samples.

The CDR3 protein is CAISEKGGTSPLHF. The CDR3 nucleotides are TGTGCCATCAGTGAGAAGGGTGGAACTTCACCCCTCCACTTT. The chain carries TRBV10-3 and TRBJ1-6; D remains unclear. Per germline, CDR1 ENHRY and CDR2 SYGVKD. The CDR3 spans 14 residues. Trimming removed 2 bases at V and 9 bases at J, with 11 bases between.